This entry is about one T cell receptor (beta chain). Its antigen is not known. This sample was taken from a study of siplizumab effects on memory and regulatory T cells. Each sample had 80,000 to 100,000 TCR templates assayed. TCRdb's copy holds only in-frame clones and misses some; the assay was immunoSEQ multiplex PCR. Seen here are approximately 100,000 clones, 75% to 95% observed once, and the top ten hold about 2.4%. CDR1 is SGHNT and CDR2 is YENEEA in the germline V gene. CDR3 length: 16 residues. Trimming removed 0 bases from V and 1 base from J, with 9 bases in between. Study-level points and caveats: Where siplizumab was present, mappable alloreactive CD4+ clones averaged about 65% Treg-derived, compared with 25% to 30% in controls.

Source material: CD4+ T cells sorted from blood. This receptor was taken from a human donor in good health. Some clones in this sample may be carry-over from other donors' samples. V is TRBV11-3 and J is TRBJ2-2, with a tentative D call TRBD2 (6 bases). The DNA of the CDR3 is TGTGCCAGCAGCTTAGAGGGGACTTTGAACACCGGGGAGCTGTTTTTT. It encodes CASSLEGTLNTGELFF.